This TCR beta chain was documented in a study of shared clonotypes between healthy human individuals. Overall study context: Per donor, CD8 memory used one plate, CD8 naive used two, CD4 memory used three and CD4 naive used three.

Notes on the study in general: Naive CD4 clonotype sharing across several donors was approximately 5%.

Some clones are missing from TCRdb's copy, which holds only in-frame ones; the method was immunoSEQ multiplex PCR. The sample gives 2 million or so clones, roughly 95% of which show up once; 0.1% to 0.15% is in the top ten. Of note for this clone: Its matching antigen is unknown.

Material for sequencing was naive CD4+ T cells sorted from blood. As to subset: CD45RA+ positively selected. The origin of this receptor is a man between 18 and 35 years old in good health.

CDR3 region: CASSLGGQGSSYEQYF. The CDR3 coding sequence is TGTGCCAGCAGCTTGGGGGGGCAAGGGAGCTCCTACGAGCAGTACTTC. This chain connects TRBV5-4 to TRBJ2-7; D possibly corresponds to TRBD1 (6 bases). Trimming cost V 0 bases and J 0 bases, with 13 bases left between them. Germline CDR1 SGHNT, CDR2 YYREEE (reference sequence). This CDR3 has 16 residues.